Listed below are T cell receptor beta chains from one sample, sequenced in a study of shared clonotypes between healthy human individuals. Sequencing was performed with immunoSEQ multiplex PCR; in TCRdb, only in-frame clones are kept and a portion is missing. The data hold millions of clones, with roughly 95% observed a single time. Sample: naive CD4+ T cells sorted from blood. Every receptor here comes from a man between 18 and 35 years old in good health. Each CDR3 is given with its conserved first and last residue. A D gene is named only where the DNA matches it firmly. Clone size, where shown, is once, few, many, or a class for clones that have expanded.

size: once
V: TRBV13
D: TRBD2
J: TRBJ2-7
DNA: TGTGCCAGCAGGAGGGCGGGAGGGGGCTACGAGCAGTACTTC
CDR3: CASRRAGGGYEQYF

size: many
V: TRBV6-1
D: TRBD1
J: TRBJ1-1
DNA: TGTGCCAGCACCCAACAGGGGGCAAACACTGAAGCTTTCTTT
CDR3: CASTQQGANTEAFF

size: NA
V: TRBV6-5
D: TRBD1
J: TRBJ1-1
DNA: TGTGCCAGTAGACAGGGCACTGAAGCTTTCTTT
CDR3: CASRQGTEAFF

size: NA
V: TRBV11-3
D: NA
J: TRBJ2-1
DNA: TGTGCCAGCAGCCAGGACCCCAGCAATGAGCAGTTCTTC
CDR3: CASSQDPSNEQFF

size: NA
V: TRBV18
D: NA
J: TRBJ2-3
DNA: TGTGCCAGCTCACGGGTCAAACAGGGTAGCACAGATACGCAGTATTTT
CDR3: CASSRVKQGSTDTQYF

size: NA
V: TRBV2
D: TRBD1
J: TRBJ1-6
DNA: TGTGCCAGCCCGTTTAAACAGGGGGATAATTCACCCCTCCACTTT
CDR3: CASPFKQGDNSPLHF

size: NA
V: TRBV2
D: NA
J: TRBJ2-1
DNA: TGTGCCAGCAGATATAGCGGTTATCTCGGCAATGAGCAGTTCTTC
CDR3: CASRYSGYLGNEQFF

size: NA
V: TRBV5-8
D: NA
J: TRBJ2-6
DNA: TGTGCCAGCAGCCCCCAGGTGGGGATTGGGGCCAACGTCCTGACTTTC
CDR3: CASSPQVGIGANVLTF

size: NA
V: TRBV19
D: TRBD1
J: TRBJ2-7
DNA: TGTGCCAGTAGTCCGTACTGGACAGGGGCGAACTACGAGCAGTACTTC
CDR3: CASSPYWTGANYEQYF

size: many
V: TRBV15
D: NA
J: TRBJ1-1
DNA: TGTGCCACCAGCAGAGATGGGGGGAGGACTGAAGCTTTCTTT
CDR3: CATSRDGGRTEAFF

size: NA
V: TRBV7-6
D: NA
J: TRBJ2-1
DNA: TGTGCCAGCAGCCTCGAAGGGGGTACCTACAATGAGCAGTTCTTC
CDR3: CASSLEGGTYNEQFF

size: NA
V: TRBV10-2
D: NA
J: TRBJ1-2
DNA: TGCGCCAGCAGCGATTCCAGAGAAGCGGGGAAAAGGTCTCGTTCGTATGGCTACACCTTC
CDR3: CASSDSREAGKRSRSYGYTF

size: NA
V: TRBV12-2
D: NA
J: TRBJ2-7
DNA: TGTGCAAGTCGCTTACCCGCCCAACTCCCACAGGGTGATAGGTACGAGCAGTACTTC
CDR3: CASRLPAQLPQGDRYEQYF

size: NA
V: TRBV19
D: TRBD1
J: TRBJ2-6
DNA: TGTGCCAGTAGTAACAGGGGCTCTGGGGCCAACGTCCTGACTTTC
CDR3: CASSNRGSGANVLTF

size: NA
V: TRBV7-2
D: NA
J: TRBJ2-2
DNA: TGTGCCAGCAGCTTATGGAGGAACACCGGGGAGCTGTTTTTT
CDR3: CASSLWRNTGELFF

size: NA
V: TRBV7-2
D: NA
J: TRBJ2-4
DNA: TGTGCCAGCAGCTCTATGGCAGGAATCTTAAACATTCAGTACTTC
CDR3: CASSSMAGILNIQYF

size: NA
V: TRBV6-5
D: NA
J: TRBJ2-7
DNA: TGTGCCAGCAGTTACTCTTCCGAGCAGTACTTC
CDR3: CASSYSSEQYF

size: NA
V: TRBV11-2
D: NA
J: TRBJ2-7
DNA: TGTGCCAGCAGCGTAGTGAACAGCTACGAGCAGTACTTC
CDR3: CASSVVNSYEQYF